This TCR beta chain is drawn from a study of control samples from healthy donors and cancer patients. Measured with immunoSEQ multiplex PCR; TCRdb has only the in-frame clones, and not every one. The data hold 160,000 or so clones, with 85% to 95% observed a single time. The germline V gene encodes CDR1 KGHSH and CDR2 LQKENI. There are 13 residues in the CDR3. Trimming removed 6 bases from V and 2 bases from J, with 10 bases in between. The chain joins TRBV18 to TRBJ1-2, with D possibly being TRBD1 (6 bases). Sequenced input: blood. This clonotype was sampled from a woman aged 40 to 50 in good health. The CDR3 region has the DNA TGTGCCAGCTCCGAGGGGGAGAACTATGGCTACACCTTC. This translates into CASSEGENYGYTF.